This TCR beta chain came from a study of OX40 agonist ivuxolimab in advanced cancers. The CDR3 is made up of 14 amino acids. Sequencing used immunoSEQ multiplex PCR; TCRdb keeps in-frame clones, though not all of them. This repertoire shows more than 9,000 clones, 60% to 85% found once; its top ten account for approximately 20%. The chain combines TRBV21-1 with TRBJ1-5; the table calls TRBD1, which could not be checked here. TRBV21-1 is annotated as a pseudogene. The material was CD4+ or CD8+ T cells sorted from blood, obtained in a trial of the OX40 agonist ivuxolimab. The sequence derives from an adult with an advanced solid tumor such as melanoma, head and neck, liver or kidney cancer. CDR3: CASSNPGARQPQHF. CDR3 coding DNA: TGTGCCAGCAGCAATCCAGGGGCAAGGCAGCCCCAGCATTTT.